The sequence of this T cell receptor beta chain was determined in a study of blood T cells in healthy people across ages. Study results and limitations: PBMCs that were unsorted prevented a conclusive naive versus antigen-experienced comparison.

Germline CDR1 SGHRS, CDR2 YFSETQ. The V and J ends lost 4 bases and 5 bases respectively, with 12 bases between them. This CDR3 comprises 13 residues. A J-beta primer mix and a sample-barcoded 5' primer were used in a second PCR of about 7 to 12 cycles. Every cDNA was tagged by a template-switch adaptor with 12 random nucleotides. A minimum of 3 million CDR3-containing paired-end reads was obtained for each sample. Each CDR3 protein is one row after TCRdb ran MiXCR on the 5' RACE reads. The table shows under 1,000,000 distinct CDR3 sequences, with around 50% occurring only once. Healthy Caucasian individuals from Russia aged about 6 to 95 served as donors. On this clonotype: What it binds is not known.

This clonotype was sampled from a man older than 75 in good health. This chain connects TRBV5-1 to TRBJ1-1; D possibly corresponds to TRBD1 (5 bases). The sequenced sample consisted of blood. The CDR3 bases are TGCGCCAGCAGCCGTAACGGGGGAACTGAAGCTTTCTTT. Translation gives CASSRNGGTEAFF.